The T cell receptor beta chain under discussion was sequenced for a study of shared clonotypes between healthy human individuals. Worth noting for this clone: Its matching antigen is unknown.

Study-level points and caveats: Generation probability values for non-shared clonotypes were lower than those for clonotypes shared by all four donors.

This CDR3 is built from 16 residues. CDR1 is MNHEY, CDR2 SMNVEV, per germline (reference sequence). Germline trimming cut 5 bases from V and 2 bases from J; bases unmatched to any gene: 6. TCRdb's copy holds only in-frame clones and misses some; the assay was immunoSEQ multiplex PCR. In the table there are about 1.5 million clones, around 98% of which are singletons. The rearrangement uses TRBV27 and TRBJ2-4, with 10 bases fitting TRBD1. The sequencing sample was made of naive CD4+ T cells sorted from blood. The subset is: CD45RA+ positively selected. This clonotype originated in a man aged 30 to 39 in good health. Written as DNA, the CDR3 is TGTGCCAGCAGTCACCGGGACAGGGGTACCAAAAACATTCAGTACTTC. It is translated as CASSHRDRGTKNIQYF.